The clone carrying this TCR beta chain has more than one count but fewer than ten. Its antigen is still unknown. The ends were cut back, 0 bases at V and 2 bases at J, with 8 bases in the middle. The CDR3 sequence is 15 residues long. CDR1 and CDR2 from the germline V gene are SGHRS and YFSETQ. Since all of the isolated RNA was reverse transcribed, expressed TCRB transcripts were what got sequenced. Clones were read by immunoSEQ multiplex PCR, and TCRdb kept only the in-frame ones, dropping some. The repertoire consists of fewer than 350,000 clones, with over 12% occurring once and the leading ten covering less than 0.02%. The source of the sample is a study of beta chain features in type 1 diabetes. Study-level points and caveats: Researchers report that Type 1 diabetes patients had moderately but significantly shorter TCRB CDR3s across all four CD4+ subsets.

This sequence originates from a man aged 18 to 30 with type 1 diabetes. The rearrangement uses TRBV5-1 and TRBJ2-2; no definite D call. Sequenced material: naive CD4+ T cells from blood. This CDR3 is CASSLEPVNTGELFF. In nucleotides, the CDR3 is TGCGCCAGCAGCTTGGAACCGGTAAACACCGGGGAGCTGTTTTTT.